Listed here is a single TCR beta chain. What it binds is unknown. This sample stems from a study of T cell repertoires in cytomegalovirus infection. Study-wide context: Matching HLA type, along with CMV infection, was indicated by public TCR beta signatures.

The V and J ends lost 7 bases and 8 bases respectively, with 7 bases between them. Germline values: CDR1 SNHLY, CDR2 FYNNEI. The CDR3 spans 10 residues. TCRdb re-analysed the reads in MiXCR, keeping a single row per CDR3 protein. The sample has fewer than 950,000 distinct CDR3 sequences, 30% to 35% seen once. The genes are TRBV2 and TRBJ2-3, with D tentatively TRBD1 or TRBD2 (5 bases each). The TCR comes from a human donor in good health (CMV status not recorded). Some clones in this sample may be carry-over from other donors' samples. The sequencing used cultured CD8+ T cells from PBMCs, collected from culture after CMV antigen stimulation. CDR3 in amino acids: CASKGRTQYF. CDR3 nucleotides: TGTGCCAGCAAGGGACGTACGCAGTATTTT.